Each of the 15 T cell receptor beta chains below was sequenced from the same sample in a study of blood T cells in healthy people across ages. Combining a sample-barcoded 5' primer with a J-beta primer mix, a second PCR ran for about 6 to 12 cycles. A single record per CDR3 protein comes from TCRdb applying MiXCR to the 5' RACE reads. Among about 1,000,000 distinct CDR3 sequences listed, around 43% were seen once. Sequencing was performed on blood. The receptors here all came from a woman aged 55-69 years in good health.

The chain couples TRBV20-1 to TRBJ2-4, with 11 bases identical to TRBD2. Germline V gene sequence: CDR1 DFQATT, CDR2 SNEGSKA (reference sequence). V lost 3 bases, J lost 7 bases, and 2 bases stayed unmatched. CDR3 length: 13 residues. The CDR3 sequence: CSARTSGNNIQYF. The DNA for the CDR3 is TGCAGTGCTAGGACTAGCGGGAATAACATTCAGTACTTC.

This sequence joins TRBV12-3 or TRBV12-4 and TRBJ2-1; D unclear. There are 12 residues in the CDR3. V lost 2 bases, J lost 5 bases, and 4 bases lay in between. CDR3 amino acids: CASSLNDNEQFF. The CDR3 DNA reads TGTGCCAGCAGTTTAAATGACAATGAGCAGTTCTTC.

This clonotype has more than one count but fewer than ten. Here the CDR3 DNA reads TGCAGTGCTAGAGATCTGGGCCAGCCAGGCTACGAGCAGTACTTC. It encodes CSARDLGQPGYEQYF. The V call is TRBV20-1, the J call TRBJ2-7; D unclear. Germline CDR1 reads DFQATT; CDR2 reads SNEGSKA (reference sequence). Trimming stripped 0 bases from V and 3 bases from J, with 15 bases between. There are 15 residues in the CDR3.

The J gene is TRBJ2-4, the V gene TRBV5-1; D not certain. The CDR3 runs to 16 residues. V lost 4 bases, J lost 3 bases, and 17 bases lay in between. CDR1 is SGHRS and CDR2 is YFSETQ in the germline V gene. Here the CDR3 reads CASSRWTAGDKNIQYF. DNA for the CDR3: TGCGCCAGCAGCCGGTGGACCGCCGGCGACAAAAACATTCAGTACTTC.

This clonotype appeared a few times. This chain links TRBV6-5 with TRBJ2-4; 7 bases align to TRBD2. The DNA end is more similar to TRBJ2-7, so the J call may be wrong. Germline-derived CDR1 and CDR2 are MNHEY and SVGAGI. This CDR3 has 14 amino acids. The CDR3 DNA reads TGTGCCAGCATGCGGCGGGAGTTGGGGTACGAGCAGTACTTC. Translating it yields CASMRRELGYEQYF.

V is TRBV27 and J is TRBJ2-4, with D possibly matching TRBD1 (6 bases). The germline V gene encodes CDR1 MNHEY and CDR2 SMNVEV (reference sequence). V was trimmed by 3 bases and J by 8 bases, leaving 11 bases between them. This CDR3 has 13 amino acids. The CDR3 loop is CASSFGQPDIQYF. CDR3 bases: TGTGCCAGCAGTTTTGGACAGCCGGACATTCAGTACTTC.

This clonotype was counted between two and nine times. The chain uses TRBV9 and TRBJ2-1, with 9 bases identical to TRBD2. Germline loops: CDR1 SGDLS, CDR2 YYNGEE. The CDR3 spans 16 residues. With V trimmed by 0 bases and J by 0 bases, 1 base remained unmatched. CDR3 sequence (DNA): TGTGCCAGCAGCGTAGATAGCGGGAGCTCCTACAATGAGCAGTTCTTC. Translation gives CASSVDSGSSYNEQFF.

The V gene is TRBV7-9, the J gene TRBJ2-1; 7 bases map to TRBD2. This CDR3 has 14 residues. CDR1 and CDR2 from the germline V gene are SEHNR and FQNEAQ (reference sequence). V lost 1 base, J lost 10 bases, and 7 bases stayed unmatched. As DNA, the CDR3 is TGTGCCAGCAGCTTAGAGGCGGGAGTGGGGGAGCAGTTCTTC. This encodes CASSLEAGVGEQFF. Complete variable domain (other parts from reference TRBV7-9 and TRBJ2-1): DTGVSQNPRHKITKRGQNVTFRCDPISEHNRLYWYRQTLGQGPEFLTYFQNEAQLEKSRLLSDRFSAERPKGSFSTLEIQRTEQGDSAMYLCASSLEAGVGEQFFGPGTRLTVL.

Note on this clonotype: At one end, the junction sequence differs from germline, possibly due to a read error. V is TRBV28 and J is TRBJ2-5; 8 positions match TRBD1. The J call may be faulty, since TRBJ2-7 better matches the DNA end. The CDR3 is 15 residues long. The germline CDR1 and CDR2 sequences are MDHEN and SYDVKM. The CDR3 DNA reads TGTGCCAACAGTTCGAGTACAGGGGGTACCTCCGAGCAGTACTTC. Translation gives CANSSSTGGTSEQYF.

There are a few counts of this clonotype. The J gene is TRBJ2-7, the V gene TRBV27; weak D call: TRBD2 (6 bases). The V end lost 6 bases, the J end lost 2 bases, and 11 bases lay between the germline ends. The CDR3 totals 13 residues. Germline V gene lookup returns CDR1 MNHEY and CDR2 SMNVEV (reference sequence). In DNA, the CDR3 is TGTGCCAGCAGCGGAGGGATAACCTACGAGCAGTACTTC. Its protein product is CASSGGITYEQYF.

The CDR3 nucleotides read TGCAGTGCTAGAGATTGGGCTAGCGGGAGGCCTGGCTCCTACGAGCAGTACTTC. Protein sequence: CSARDWASGRPGSYEQYF. The rearrangement links TRBV20-1 to TRBJ2-7, with 11 positions matching TRBD2. The CDR3 extends over 18 amino acids. Germline CDR1 is DFQATT and CDR2 is SNEGSKA (reference sequence). V lost 0 bases and J lost 0; bases outside the gene matches: 10.

This chain uses TRBV2 with TRBJ1-2; 9 bases fit TRBD1. In germline, CDR1 is SNHLY, CDR2 FYNNEI. This CDR3 spans 14 amino acids. The V and J ends lost 7 bases and 4 bases, in that order; junction bases with no gene match: 7. The CDR3 DNA sequence: TGTGCCAGCACCTCGGGACAGGGCGGCTATGGCTACACCTTC. Amino acids: CASTSGQGGYGYTF.

This clonotype appeared a few times. This sequence joins TRBV7-2 and TRBJ1-6, with 9 bases that match TRBD1. Per the germline V gene, CDR1 is SGHTA and CDR2 is FQGNSA. Trimming removed 0 bases from V and 2 bases from J; junction bases left unmatched: 2. This CDR3 contains 17 residues. CDR3 DNA sequence: TGTGCCAGCAGCTTAGCCGGACAGGGGCCCTATAATTCACCCCTCCACTTT. Amino acids: CASSLAGQGPYNSPLHF.

The chain joins TRBV27 to TRBJ2-7; 11 bases are shared with TRBD2. Germline CDR1 and CDR2: MNHEY and SMNVEV (reference sequence). The trim removed 1 base at V and 0 bases at J, leaving 8 bases unmatched. CDR3 length equals 18 residues. The CDR3 region is CASSLWGTSGGSSYEQYF. CDR3 sequence (DNA): TGTGCCAGCAGTTTATGGGGGACTAGCGGAGGGAGCTCCTACGAGCAGTACTTC.

The chain carries TRBV10-2 and TRBJ2-7; TRBD2 might be the D (7 bases). The J call may be mistaken, given a closer DNA end match to TRBJ2-1. The length of the CDR3 is 17 residues. Germline V gives CDR1 WSHSY, CDR2 SAAADI. The CDR3 region is CASSEATGLVFRNEQFF. CDR3 sequence (DNA): TGCGCCAGCAGTGAGGCGACAGGACTAGTTTTCCGCAATGAGCAGTTCTTC.